Included here is one TCR beta chain sequence, with context. Its antigen is still unknown. These data originate in a study of blood T cells in healthy people across ages. Study conclusions and caveats: Roughly linear age-related decline in beta diversity appeared, significant by age roughly 40.

It was with a sample-barcoded 5' primer and a J-beta primer mix that a second PCR of roughly 6 to 11 cycles was run. One entry per CDR3 protein, called by TCRdb with MiXCR from the 5' RACE reads. The sample has approximately 600,000 distinct CDR3 sequences; roughly 50% are singletons. V shed 4 bases and J shed 6 bases, with 13 bases lying between them. The CDR3 sequence is 13 residues long. Germline CDR1 reads SQVTM; CDR2 reads ANQGSEA. Sequencing was performed on blood. The sequence derives from a man aged 60 to 69 in good health. The chain uses TRBV29-1 and TRBJ1-5; maybe TRBD1 (5 bases). CDR3 region: CSVVWGIGQPQHF. The CDR3 DNA sequence: TGCAGCGTTGTTTGGGGGATTGGTCAGCCCCAGCATTTT.